What follows describes a single T cell receptor (beta chain). The sample is drawn from a study of T cells in localized non-small cell lung cancer. Using immunoSEQ multiplex PCR, the repertoire was profiled, and TCRdb retains in-frame clones only, with some absent. Of around 140,000 clones listed, around 89% are singletons. This sequence originates from a female donor of 60 years or more with stage I lung adenocarcinoma. The specimen was peripheral blood, collected before any cancer treatment.

The CDR3 coding sequence is TGTGCCTGGAGTATCGGGGGAGGTGAAAAACTGTTTTTT. It translates to CAWSIGGGEKLFF. This chain uses TRBV30 with TRBJ1-4, with D possibly matching TRBD1 (5 bases). Trimming cost V 2 bases and J 7 bases, with 11 bases left between them. This CDR3 region has 13 residues. Per germline, CDR1 GTSNPN and CDR2 SVGIG (reference sequence).